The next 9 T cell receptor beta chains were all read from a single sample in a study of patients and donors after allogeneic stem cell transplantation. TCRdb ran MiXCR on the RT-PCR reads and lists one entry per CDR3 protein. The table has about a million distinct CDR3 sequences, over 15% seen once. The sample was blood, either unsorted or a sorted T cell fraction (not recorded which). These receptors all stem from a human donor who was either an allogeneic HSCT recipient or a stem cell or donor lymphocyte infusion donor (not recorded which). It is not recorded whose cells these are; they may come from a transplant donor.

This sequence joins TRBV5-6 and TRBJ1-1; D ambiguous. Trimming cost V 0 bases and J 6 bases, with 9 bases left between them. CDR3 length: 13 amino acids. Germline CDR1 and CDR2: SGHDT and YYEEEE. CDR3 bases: TGTGCCAGCAGCTTGGAGTTCGAGGCTGAAGCTTTCTTT. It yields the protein CASSLEFEAEAFF.

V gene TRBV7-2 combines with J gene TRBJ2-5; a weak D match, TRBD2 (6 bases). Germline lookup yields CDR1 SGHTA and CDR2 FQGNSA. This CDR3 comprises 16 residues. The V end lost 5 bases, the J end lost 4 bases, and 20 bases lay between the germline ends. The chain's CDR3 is CASSGGRGGRTETQYF. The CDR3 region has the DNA TGTGCCAGCAGCGGGGGACGTGGGGGGAGGACAGAGACCCAGTACTTC.

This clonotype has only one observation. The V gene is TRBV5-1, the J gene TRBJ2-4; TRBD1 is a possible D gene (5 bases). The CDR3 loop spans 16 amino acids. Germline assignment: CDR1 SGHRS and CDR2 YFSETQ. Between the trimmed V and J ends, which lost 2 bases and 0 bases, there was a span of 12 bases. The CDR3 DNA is TGCGCCAGCAGCTTAGAAACAGGATCAGCCAAAAACATTCAGTACTTC. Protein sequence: CASSLETGSAKNIQYF.

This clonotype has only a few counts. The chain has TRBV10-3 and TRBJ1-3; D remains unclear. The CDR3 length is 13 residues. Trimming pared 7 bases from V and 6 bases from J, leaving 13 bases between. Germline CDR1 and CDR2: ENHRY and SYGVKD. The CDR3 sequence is CAIKTGSVNTIYF. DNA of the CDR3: TGTGCCATCAAGACGGGTTCCGTAAACACCATATATTTT.

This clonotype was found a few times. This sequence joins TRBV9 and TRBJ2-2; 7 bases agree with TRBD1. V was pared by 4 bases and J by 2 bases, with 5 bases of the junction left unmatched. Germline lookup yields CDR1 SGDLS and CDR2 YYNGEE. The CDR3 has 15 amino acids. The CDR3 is CASSYRTGNTGELFF. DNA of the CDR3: TGTGCCAGCAGCTACCGGACAGGCAACACCGGGGAGCTGTTTTTT.

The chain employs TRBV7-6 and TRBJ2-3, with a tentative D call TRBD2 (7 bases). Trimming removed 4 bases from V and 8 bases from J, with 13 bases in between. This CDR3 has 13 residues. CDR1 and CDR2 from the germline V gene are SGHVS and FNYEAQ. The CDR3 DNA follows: TGTGCCAGCAGCTCCAAGGGGGGGGGTACGCAGTATTTT. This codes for CASSSKGGGTQYF.

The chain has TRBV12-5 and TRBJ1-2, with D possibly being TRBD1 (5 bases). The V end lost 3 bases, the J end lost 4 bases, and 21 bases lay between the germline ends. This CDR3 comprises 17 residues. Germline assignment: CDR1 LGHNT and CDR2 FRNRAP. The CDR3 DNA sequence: TGTGCTAGTGGTTTATCGGTTGGTGGGGGTTCTATCTATGGCTACACCTTC. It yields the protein CASGLSVGGGSIYGYTF.

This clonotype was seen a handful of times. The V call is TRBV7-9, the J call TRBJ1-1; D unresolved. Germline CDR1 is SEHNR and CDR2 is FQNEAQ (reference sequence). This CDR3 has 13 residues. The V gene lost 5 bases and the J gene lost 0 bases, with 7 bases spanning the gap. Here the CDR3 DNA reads TGTGCCAGCAGCATTGACATGAACACTGAAGCTTTCTTT. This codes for CASSIDMNTEAFF.

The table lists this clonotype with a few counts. This CDR3 is CSVDHGTLNTEAFF. In DNA, the CDR3 is TGCAGCGTTGACCACGGGACGTTGAACACTGAAGCTTTCTTT. V and J are TRBV29-1 and TRBJ1-1; weak D call: TRBD1 (5 bases). V shed 3 bases and J shed 0 bases, with 11 bases lying between them. This CDR3 is built from 14 residues. Germline CDR1 reads SQVTM; CDR2 reads ANQGSEA.